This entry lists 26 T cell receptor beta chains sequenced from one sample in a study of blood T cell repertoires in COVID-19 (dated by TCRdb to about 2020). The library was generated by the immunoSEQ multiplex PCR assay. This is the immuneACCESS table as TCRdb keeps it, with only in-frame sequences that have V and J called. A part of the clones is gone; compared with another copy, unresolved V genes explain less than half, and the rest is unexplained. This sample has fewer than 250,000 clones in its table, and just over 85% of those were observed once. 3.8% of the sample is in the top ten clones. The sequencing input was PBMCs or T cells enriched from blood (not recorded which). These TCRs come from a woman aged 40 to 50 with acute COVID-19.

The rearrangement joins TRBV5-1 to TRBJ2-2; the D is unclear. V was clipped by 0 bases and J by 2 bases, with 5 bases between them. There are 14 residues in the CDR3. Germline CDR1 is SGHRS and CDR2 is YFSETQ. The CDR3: CASSLVLNTGELFF. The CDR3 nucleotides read TGCGCCAGCAGCTTGGTACTAAACACCGGGGAGCTGTTTTTT.

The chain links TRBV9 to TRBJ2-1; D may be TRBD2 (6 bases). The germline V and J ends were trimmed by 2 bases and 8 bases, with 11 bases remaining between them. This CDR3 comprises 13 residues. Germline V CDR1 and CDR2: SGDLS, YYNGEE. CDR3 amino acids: CASSVGLYHEQFF. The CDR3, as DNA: TGTGCCAGCAGCGTGGGACTTTACCATGAGCAGTTCTTC.

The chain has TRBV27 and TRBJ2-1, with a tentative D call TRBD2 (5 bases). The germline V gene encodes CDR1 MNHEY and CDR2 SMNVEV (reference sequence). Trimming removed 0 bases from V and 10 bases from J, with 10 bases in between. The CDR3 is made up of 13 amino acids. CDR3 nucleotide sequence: TGTGCCAGCAGTTTATCGGCCGGCGGGGAGCAGTTCTTC. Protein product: CASSLSAGGEQFF.

This CDR3 reads CASSFGGFGAGNTIYF. CDR3 nucleotide sequence: TGTGCCAGCAGCTTTGGCGGATTCGGTGCTGGAAACACCATATATTTT. The chain links TRBV11-2 to TRBJ1-3; D gene unclear. Trimming shortened V by 3 bases and J by 2 bases, and 14 bases separated the two germline ends. Per germline, CDR1 SGHAT and CDR2 FQNNGV. The CDR3 is 16 residues long.

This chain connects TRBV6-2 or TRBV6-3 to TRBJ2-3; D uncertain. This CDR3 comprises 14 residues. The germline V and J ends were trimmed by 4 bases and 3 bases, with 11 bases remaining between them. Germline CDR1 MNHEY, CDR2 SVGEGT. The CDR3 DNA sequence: TGTGCCAGCAGTTTAAGCTTAGTAACAGATACGCAGTATTTT. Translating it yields CASSLSLVTDTQYF.

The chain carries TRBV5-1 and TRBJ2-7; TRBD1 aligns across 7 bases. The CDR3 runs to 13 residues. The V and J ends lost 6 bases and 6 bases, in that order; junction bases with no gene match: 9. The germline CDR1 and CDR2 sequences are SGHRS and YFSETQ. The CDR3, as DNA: TGCGCCAGCACCACGGAAGGGGGCGGCGAGCAGTACTTC. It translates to CASTTEGGGEQYF.

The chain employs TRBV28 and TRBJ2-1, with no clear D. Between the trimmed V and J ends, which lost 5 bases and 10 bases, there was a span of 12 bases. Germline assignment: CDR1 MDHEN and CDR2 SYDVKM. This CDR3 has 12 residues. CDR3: CASSRPPGEQFF. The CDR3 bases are TGTGCCAGCAGTCGACCACCAGGCGAGCAGTTCTTC.

CDR3: CAISESGANTGELFF. The CDR3 coding sequence is TGTGCCATCAGTGAGTCAGGAGCCAACACCGGGGAGCTGTTTTTT. This chain links TRBV10-3 with TRBJ2-2; D is unresolved. Germline CDR1 is ENHRY and CDR2 is SYGVKD. The CDR3 has 15 amino acids. V was shortened by 0 bases and J by 2 bases, with 7 bases between the two germline ends.

This CDR3 reads CASSRRDRGAGANVLTF. For the CDR3, the DNA is TGTGCCAGCAGCCGGCGGGACAGGGGCGCTGGGGCCAACGTCCTGACTTTC. The rearrangement links TRBV11-2 to TRBJ2-6; 10 nucleotides align to TRBD1. The length of the CDR3 is 17 residues. With V trimmed by 5 bases and J by 2 bases, 6 bases remained unmatched. The germline CDR1 and CDR2 sequences are SGHAT and FQNNGV.

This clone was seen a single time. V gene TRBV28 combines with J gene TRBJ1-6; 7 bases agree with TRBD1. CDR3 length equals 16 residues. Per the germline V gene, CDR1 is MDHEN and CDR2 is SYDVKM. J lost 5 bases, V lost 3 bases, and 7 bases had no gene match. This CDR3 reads CASSLITGAHNSPLHF. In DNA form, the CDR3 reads TGTGCCAGCAGTTTGATTACAGGGGCCCATAATTCACCCCTCCACTTT.

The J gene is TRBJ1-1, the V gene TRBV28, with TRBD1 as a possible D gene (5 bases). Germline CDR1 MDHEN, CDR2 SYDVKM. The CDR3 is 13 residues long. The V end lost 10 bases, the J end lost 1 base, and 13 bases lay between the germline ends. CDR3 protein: CATTMGGNTEAFF. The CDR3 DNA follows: TGTGCCACCACGATGGGGGGGAACACTGAAGCTTTCTTT.

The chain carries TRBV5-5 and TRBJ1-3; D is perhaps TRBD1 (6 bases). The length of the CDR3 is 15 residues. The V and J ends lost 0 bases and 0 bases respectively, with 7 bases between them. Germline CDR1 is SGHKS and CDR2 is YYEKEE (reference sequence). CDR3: CASSLGGGSGNTIYF. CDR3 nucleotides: TGTGCCAGCAGCTTGGGAGGGGGCTCTGGAAACACCATATATTTT.

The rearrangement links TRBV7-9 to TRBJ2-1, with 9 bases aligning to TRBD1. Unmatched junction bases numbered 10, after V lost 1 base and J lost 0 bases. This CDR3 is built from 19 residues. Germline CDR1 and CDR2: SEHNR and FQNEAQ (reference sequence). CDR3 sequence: CASSLEIRDRVSSYNEQFF. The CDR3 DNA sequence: TGTGCCAGCAGCTTAGAAATAAGGGACAGGGTCTCCTCCTACAATGAGCAGTTCTTC.

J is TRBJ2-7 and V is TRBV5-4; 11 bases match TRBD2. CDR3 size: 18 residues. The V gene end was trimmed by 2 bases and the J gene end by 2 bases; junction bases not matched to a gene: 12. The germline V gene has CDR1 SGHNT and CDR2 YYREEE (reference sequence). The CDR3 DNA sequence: TGTGCCAGCAGCTTCGGACTAGCGGGTGACTTTAAACCCTACGAGCAGTACTTC. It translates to CASSFGLAGDFKPYEQYF.

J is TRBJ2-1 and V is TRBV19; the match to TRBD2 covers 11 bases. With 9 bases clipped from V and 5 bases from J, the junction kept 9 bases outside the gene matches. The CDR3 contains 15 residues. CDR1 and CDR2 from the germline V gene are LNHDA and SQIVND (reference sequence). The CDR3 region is CASVAGGGGHNEQFF. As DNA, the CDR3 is TGTGCCAGCGTAGCGGGAGGGGGGGGGCACAATGAGCAGTTCTTC.

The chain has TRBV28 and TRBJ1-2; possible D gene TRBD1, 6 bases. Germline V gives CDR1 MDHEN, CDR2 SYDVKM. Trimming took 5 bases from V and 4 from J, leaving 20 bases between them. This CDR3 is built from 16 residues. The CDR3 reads CASSVFGTLSFYGYTF. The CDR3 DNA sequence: TGTGCCAGCAGTGTGTTTGGGACACTTTCTTTCTATGGCTACACCTTC.

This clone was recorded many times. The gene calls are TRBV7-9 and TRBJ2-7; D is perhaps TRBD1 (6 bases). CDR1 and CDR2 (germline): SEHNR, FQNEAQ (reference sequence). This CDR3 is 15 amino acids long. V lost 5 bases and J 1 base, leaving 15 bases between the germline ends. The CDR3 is CASSLTAGTSYEQYF. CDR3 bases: TGTGCCAGCAGCCTCACGGCCGGGACATCCTACGAGCAGTACTTC.

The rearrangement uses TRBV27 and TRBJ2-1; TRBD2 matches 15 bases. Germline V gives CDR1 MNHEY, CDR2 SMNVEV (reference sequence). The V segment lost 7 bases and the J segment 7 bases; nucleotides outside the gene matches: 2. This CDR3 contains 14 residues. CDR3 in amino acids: CASKGTSGRNEQFF. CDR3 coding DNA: TGTGCCAGCAAAGGGACTAGCGGGAGGAATGAGCAGTTCTTC.

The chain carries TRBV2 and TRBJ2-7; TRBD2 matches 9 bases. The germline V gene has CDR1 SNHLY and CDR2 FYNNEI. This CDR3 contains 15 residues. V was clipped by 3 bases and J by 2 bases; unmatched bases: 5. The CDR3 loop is CASSEPSGTAYEQYF. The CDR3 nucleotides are TGTGCCAGCAGTGAGCCTAGCGGGACCGCCTACGAGCAGTACTTC.

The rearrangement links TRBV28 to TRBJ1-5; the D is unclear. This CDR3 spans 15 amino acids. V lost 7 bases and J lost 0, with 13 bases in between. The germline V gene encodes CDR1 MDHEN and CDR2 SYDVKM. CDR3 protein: CASTNHAYSNQPQHF. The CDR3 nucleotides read TGTGCCAGCACTAACCACGCGTATAGCAATCAGCCCCAGCATTTT.

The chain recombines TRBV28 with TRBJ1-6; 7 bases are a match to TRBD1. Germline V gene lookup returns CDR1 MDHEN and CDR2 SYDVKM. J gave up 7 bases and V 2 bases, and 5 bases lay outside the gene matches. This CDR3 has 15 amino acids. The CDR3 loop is CASSLIRGLNSPLHF. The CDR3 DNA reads TGTGCCAGCAGTTTAATTAGGGGGCTGAATTCACCCCTCCACTTT.

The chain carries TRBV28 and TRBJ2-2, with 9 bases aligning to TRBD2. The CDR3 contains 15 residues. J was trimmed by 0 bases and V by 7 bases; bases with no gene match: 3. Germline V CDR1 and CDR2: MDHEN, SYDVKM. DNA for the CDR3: TGTGCCAGCAAGGCGGGAGGGGCGAACACCGGGGAGCTGTTTTTT. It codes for CASKAGGANTGELFF.

The CDR3, as DNA: TGCGCCAGCAGCGCCGGGACTTCTAACAATGAGCAGTTCTTC. Residues: CASSAGTSNNEQFF. This chain uses TRBV10-2 with TRBJ2-1; tentatively, D is TRBD2 (6 bases). Trimming stripped 6 bases from V and 5 bases from J, with 14 bases between. The CDR3 is made up of 14 amino acids. Germline V gives CDR1 WSHSY, CDR2 SAAADI.

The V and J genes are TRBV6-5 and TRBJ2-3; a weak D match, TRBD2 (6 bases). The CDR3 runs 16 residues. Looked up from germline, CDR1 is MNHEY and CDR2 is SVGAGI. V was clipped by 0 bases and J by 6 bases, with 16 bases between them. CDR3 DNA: TGTGCCAGCAGTTACTCTGCGGGGTCTAGCGTCGATACGCAGTATTTT. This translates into CASSYSAGSSVDTQYF.

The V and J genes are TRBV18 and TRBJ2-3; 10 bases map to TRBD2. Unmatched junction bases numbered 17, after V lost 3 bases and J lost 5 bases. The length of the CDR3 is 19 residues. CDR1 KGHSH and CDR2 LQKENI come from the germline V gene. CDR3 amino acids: CASSPVEFPLAGSGDTQYF. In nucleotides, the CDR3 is TGTGCCAGCTCACCCGTGGAGTTTCCACTAGCGGGAAGTGGAGATACGCAGTATTTT.

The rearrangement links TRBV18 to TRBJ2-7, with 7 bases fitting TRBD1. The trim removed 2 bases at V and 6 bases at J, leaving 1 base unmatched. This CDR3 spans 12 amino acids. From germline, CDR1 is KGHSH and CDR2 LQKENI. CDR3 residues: CASSPDRVEQYF. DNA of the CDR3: TGTGCCAGCTCACCAGACAGGGTCGAGCAGTACTTC.